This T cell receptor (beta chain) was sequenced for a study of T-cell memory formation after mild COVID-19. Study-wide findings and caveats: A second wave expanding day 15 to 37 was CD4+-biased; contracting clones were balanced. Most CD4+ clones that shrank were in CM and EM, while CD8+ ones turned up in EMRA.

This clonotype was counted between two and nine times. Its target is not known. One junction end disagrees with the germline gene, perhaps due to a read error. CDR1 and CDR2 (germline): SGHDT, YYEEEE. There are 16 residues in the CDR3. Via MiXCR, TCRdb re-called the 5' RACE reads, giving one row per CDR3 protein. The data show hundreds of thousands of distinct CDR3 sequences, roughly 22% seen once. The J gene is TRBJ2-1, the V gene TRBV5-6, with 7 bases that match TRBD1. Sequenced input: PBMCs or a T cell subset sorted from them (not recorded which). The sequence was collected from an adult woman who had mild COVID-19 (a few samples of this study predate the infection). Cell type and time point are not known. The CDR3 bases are TGTGCCAGCAGTTTGGACAGGACTCGCTCCTACAATGAGCAGTTCTTC. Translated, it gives CASSLDRTRSYNEQFF. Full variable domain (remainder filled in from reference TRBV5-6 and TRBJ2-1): DAGVTQSPTHLIKTRGQQVTLRCSPKSGHDTVSWYQQALGQGPQFIFQYYEEEERQRGNFPDRFSGHQFPNYSSELNVNALLLGDSALYLCASSLDRTRSYNEQFFGPGTRLTVL.